The rows below give T cell receptor beta chains drawn from one sample of a study of naive and memory T cell subsets. TCRdb fed the UMI-ligation and nested PCR reads into MiXCR, producing one record per CDR3 protein. This table has some 80,000 distinct CDR3 sequences, about 9.9% appearing once. Specimen: naive CD8+ T cells from blood. The receptors shown here come from a human donor in good health. Each CDR3 is given with its conserved first and last residue. A D gene is named only where the DNA matches it firmly. Not every row has a clone size; where given, it reads once, few, many or a size class.

size: few; D: TRBD1; V: TRBV6-5; J: TRBJ1-1; CDR3: CASSTGALEAFF; DNA: TGTGCCAGCAGCACAGGGGCCCTTGAAGCTTTCTTT
size: .; D: .; V: TRBV12-3/TRBV12-4; J: TRBJ2-5; CDR3: CASSFGTKAQAQYF; DNA: TGTGCCAGCAGTTTCGGGACGAAGGCCCAGGCCCAGTACTTC
size: .; D: TRBD2; V: TRBV27; J: TRBJ2-7; CDR3: CASQARASGTYEQYF; DNA: TGTGCCAGCCAGGCCCGGGCTAGCGGGACCTACGAGCAGTACTTC
size: many; D: .; V: TRBV12-3/TRBV12-4; J: TRBJ2-7; CDR3: CASSSSTEIALLPSYEQYF; DNA: TGTGCCAGCAGTTCGTCGACAGAAATAGCCCTACTTCCCTCCTACGAGCAGTACTTC
size: many; D: TRBD1; V: TRBV29-1; J: TRBJ1-1; CDR3: CSAQTGTNTEAFF; DNA: TGCAGCGCCCAGACAGGGACGAACACTGAAGCTTTCTTT
size: .; D: TRBD2; V: TRBV7-9; J: TRBJ2-7; CDR3: CASSPAGGGYEQYF; DNA: TGTGCCAGCAGCCCAGCCGGGGGGGGGTACGAGCAGTACTTC
size: .; D: .; V: TRBV6-2/TRBV6-3; J: TRBJ1-2; CDR3: CASSYLVRAANYGYTF; DNA: TGTGCCAGCAGTTATTTGGTCAGGGCCGCTAACTATGGCTACACCTTC
size: .; D: TRBD2; V: TRBV5-1; J: TRBJ2-1; CDR3: CASSLHGLAGSSYNEQFF; DNA: TGCGCCAGCAGCTTGCACGGACTAGCGGGCAGCTCCTACAATGAGCAGTTCTTC
size: .; D: TRBD1; V: TRBV6-2/TRBV6-3; J: TRBJ2-5; CDR3: CASSFGTGDPSQETQYF; DNA: TGTGCCAGCAGTTTTGGGACAGGGGACCCGAGCCAAGAGACCCAGTACTTC
size: many; D: .; V: TRBV6-6; J: TRBJ2-5; CDR3: CASSYQALRGRETQYF; DNA: TGTGCCAGCAGTTACCAAGCATTAAGGGGCAGGGAGACCCAGTACTTC
size: .; D: TRBD1; V: TRBV5-4; J: TRBJ2-1; CDR3: CASSLWGQGGNEQFF; DNA: TGTGCCAGCAGCTTGTGGGGACAGGGAGGGAATGAGCAGTTCTTC
size: many; D: .; V: TRBV29-1; J: TRBJ2-7; CDR3: CSVEELGEQYF; DNA: TGCAGCGTCGAAGAATTGGGGGAGCAGTACTTC
size: .; D: .; V: TRBV6-5; J: TRBJ1-1; CDR3: CASSYQQSSNTEAFF; DNA: TGTGCCAGCAGTTACCAGCAGAGTTCGAACACTGAAGCTTTCTTT
size: many; D: .; V: TRBV4-3; J: TRBJ2-5; CDR3: CASSPDLGPGETQYF; DNA: TGCGCCAGCAGCCCAGACCTCGGACCGGGGGAGACCCAGTACTTC
size: .; D: .; V: TRBV7-9; J: TRBJ2-7; CDR3: CASSSDGYEQYF; DNA: TGTGCCAGCAGCTCGGACGGATACGAGCAGTACTTC
size: many; D: TRBD1; V: TRBV29-1; J: TRBJ2-6; CDR3: CSVGAAGTGFGANVLTF; DNA: TGCAGCGTTGGAGCGGCCGGGACAGGGTTTGGGGCCAACGTCCTGACTTTC
size: few; D: .; V: TRBV9; J: TRBJ1-2; CDR3: CASSVDSHNYGYTF; DNA: TGTGCCAGCAGCGTGGACAGCCACAACTATGGCTACACCTTC
size: few; D: .; V: TRBV20-1; J: TRBJ2-7; CDR3: CSAIRVSGYEQYF; DNA: TGCAGTGCTATCAGGGTGTCAGGCTACGAGCAGTACTTC
size: few; D: .; V: TRBV7-9; J: TRBJ1-1; CDR3: CASSDLQLTPNTEAFF; DNA: TGTGCCAGCAGCGACTTACAGTTAACCCCGAACACTGAAGCTTTCTTT
size: .; D: TRBD1; V: TRBV2; J: TRBJ2-3; CDR3: CASSTGTATDTQYF; DNA: TGTGCCAGCAGTACCGGGACAGCCACAGATACGCAGTATTTT
size: .; D: .; V: TRBV3-1; J: TRBJ2-1; CDR3: CASSQVHPYNEQFF; DNA: TGTGCCAGCAGCCAAGTACACCCATACAATGAGCAGTTCTTC
size: .; D: .; V: TRBV12-5; J: TRBJ2-7; CDR3: CASGRAGLLEQYF; DNA: TGTGCTAGTGGTAGAGCAGGCCTCCTCGAGCAGTACTTC
size: .; D: TRBD1; V: TRBV15; J: TRBJ2-2; CDR3: CATSRQQGSNTGELFF; DNA: TGTGCCACCAGCAGACAACAGGGGTCGAACACCGGGGAGCTGTTTTTT
size: many; D: .; V: TRBV4-3; J: TRBJ2-7; CDR3: CASSQDHSGAAYEQYF; DNA: TGCGCCAGCAGCCAAGATCATTCGGGGGCAGCCTACGAGCAGTACTTC
size: .; D: TRBD2; V: TRBV3-1; J: TRBJ2-3; CDR3: CASSPPLIAGVRDTQYF; DNA: TGTGCCAGCAGCCCCCCTTTAATAGCGGGAGTTCGAGATACGCAGTATTTT
size: few; D: .; V: TRBV29-1; J: TRBJ1-2; CDR3: CSVEIREGYTF; DNA: TGCAGCGTTGAAATACGAGAAGGCTACACCTTC
size: few; D: .; V: TRBV27; J: TRBJ1-5; CDR3: CASSLGGVDQPQHF; DNA: TGTGCCAGCAGTTTAGGGGGAGTCGATCAGCCCCAGCATTTT
size: .; D: .; V: TRBV28; J: TRBJ2-7; CDR3: CASIGGTSSYEQYF; DNA: TGTGCCAGCATCGGCGGGACCAGCTCCTACGAGCAGTACTTC
size: few; D: .; V: TRBV28; J: TRBJ2-7; CDR3: CASSFRDTGFYEQYF; DNA: TGTGCCAGCAGTTTTAGGGATACAGGGTTCTACGAGCAGTACTTC
size: many; D: .; V: TRBV6-6; J: TRBJ1-2; CDR3: CATPLISGSDYGYTF; DNA: TGTGCCACCCCCTTAATCTCCGGGAGCGACTATGGCTACACCTTC
size: .; D: .; V: TRBV19; J: TRBJ2-2; CDR3: CASSIVVTGELFF; DNA: TGTGCCAGTAGTATAGTGGTCACCGGGGAGCTGTTTTTT
size: few; D: .; V: TRBV11-2; J: TRBJ2-1; CDR3: CASSLEGLAGYTDNEQFF; DNA: TGTGCCAGCAGCTTAGAGGGACTTGCGGGTTACACGGACAATGAGCAGTTCTTC
size: .; D: .; V: TRBV4-1; J: TRBJ1-2; CDR3: CASSQDLMTTMDDYGYTF; DNA: TGCGCCAGCAGCCAAGATCTGATGACAACGATGGATGACTATGGCTACACCTTC
size: .; D: .; V: TRBV7-9; J: TRBJ2-1; CDR3: CASSLASGQNNEQFF; DNA: TGTGCCAGCAGCTTAGCATCAGGACAAAACAATGAGCAGTTCTTC
size: .; D: .; V: TRBV4-1; J: TRBJ1-5; CDR3: CASSRGETGPQPQHF; DNA: TGCGCCAGCAGCCGAGGGGAAACAGGGCCGCAGCCCCAGCATTTT
size: few; D: TRBD2; V: TRBV27; J: TRBJ2-1; CDR3: CASSFLTTSGYNEQFF; DNA: TGTGCCAGCAGTTTCCTAACGACTAGCGGGTACAATGAGCAGTTCTTC
size: .; D: TRBD1; V: TRBV15; J: TRBJ1-3; CDR3: CATSRVGQGAFGNTIYF; DNA: TGTGCCACCAGCAGAGTCGGACAGGGTGCATTTGGAAACACCATATATTTT
size: .; D: TRBD1; V: TRBV11-1; J: TRBJ2-7; CDR3: CASSLGGDRAIVINSYEQYF; DNA: TGTGCCAGCAGCTTAGGAGGGGACAGGGCGATCGTCATTAACTCCTACGAGCAGTACTTC
size: many; D: TRBD1; V: TRBV7-6; J: TRBJ1-2; CDR3: CASSQGRGPGGYTF; DNA: TGTGCCTCAAGCCAAGGCAGGGGGCCCGGTGGCTACACCTTC
size: few; D: .; V: TRBV9; J: TRBJ2-6; CDR3: CASSAREGTSGANVLTF; DNA: TGTGCCAGCAGCGCGAGGGAAGGGACCTCTGGGGCCAACGTCCTGACTTTC
size: many; D: .; V: TRBV12-3/TRBV12-4; J: TRBJ2-2; CDR3: CASSEGGSSTGELFF; DNA: TGTGCCAGCAGTGAGGGAGGTAGCAGCACCGGGGAGCTGTTTTTT
size: many; D: .; V: TRBV29-1; J: TRBJ2-1; CDR3: CSVGTGNSYNEQFF; DNA: TGCAGCGTTGGAACCGGAAATTCCTACAATGAGCAGTTCTTC
size: few; D: TRBD2; V: TRBV12-5; J: TRBJ2-7; CDR3: CASGWGGSSYEQYF; DNA: TGTGCTAGTGGTTGGGGGGGGAGCTCCTACGAGCAGTACTTC